A single sample is the source of the 27 T cell receptor beta chains below, sequenced in a study of blood T cell repertoires in COVID-19. Clones were read by immunoSEQ multiplex PCR, and TCRdb kept only the in-frame ones, dropping some. The data hold under 450,000 clones, with around 88% observed a single time. Source material: peripheral blood. The receptors come from a woman in her forties or fifties with COVID-19, enrolled during active disease.

V gene TRBV11-2 combines with J gene TRBJ2-7, with D unclear. Trimming left V 2 bases short and J 1 base short, with 15 bases between. CDR3 length: 16 amino acids. Per the germline V gene, CDR1 is SGHAT and CDR2 is FQNNGV. As DNA, the CDR3 is TGTGCCAGCAGCTTACAACACCCAGCGCTGTCCTACGAGCAGTACTTC. This codes for CASSLQHPALSYEQYF.

V is TRBV6-1 and J is TRBJ2-7, with a tentative D call TRBD2 (6 bases). V gave up 4 bases and J gave up 2 bases, with 18 bases separating them. The CDR3 sequence is 16 residues long. Germline loops: CDR1 MNHNS, CDR2 SASEGT. CDR3 DNA sequence: TGTGCCAGCAGTGGAAGCGGAGGGGACGCTACCTACGAGCAGTACTTC. Its protein product is CASSGSGGDATYEQYF.

The sample holds a few counts of this clone. V usage is TRBV5-8 and J usage is TRBJ1-4, with D uncertain. This CDR3 has 14 residues. Trimming shortened V by 3 bases and J by 0 bases, and 6 bases separated the two germline ends. CDR1 is SGHTS, CDR2 YDEGEE, per germline. The CDR3, as DNA: TGTGCCAGCAGCTCCGAGACAACTAATGAAAAACTGTTTTTT. It encodes CASSSETTNEKLFF.

This clone was seen only once. The chain employs TRBV6-6 and TRBJ1-2; D possibly corresponds to TRBD1 (5 bases). Trimming removed 5 bases at V and 2 bases at J, with 15 bases between. The CDR3 runs to 15 residues. Germline V gene lookup returns CDR1 MNHNY and CDR2 SVGAGI (reference sequence). CDR3 in DNA: TGTGCCAGCAGTCCCCAGGGTGTAGACAACTATGGCTACACCTTC. Translating gives CASSPQGVDNYGYTF.

The CDR3 reads CASATGGASTDTQYF. CDR3 DNA: TGTGCCAGCGCGACAGGGGGAGCTAGCACAGATACGCAGTATTTT. The chain has TRBV2 and TRBJ2-3; 9 positions agree with TRBD1. J lost 0 bases, V lost 8 bases, and 6 bases had no gene match. The CDR3 sequence is 15 residues long. Germline-derived CDR1 and CDR2 are SNHLY and FYNNEI.

The chain has TRBV18 and TRBJ1-2; D unresolved. CDR1 and CDR2 (germline): KGHSH, LQKENI. The CDR3 is 14 residues long. V was cut by 0 bases and J by 4 bases, with 9 bases left in between. CDR3 sequence reads: CASSPPYPPYGYTF. The CDR3 DNA follows: TGTGCCAGCTCACCACCCTACCCCCCCTATGGCTACACCTTC.

This chain joins TRBV10-2 and TRBJ2-1, with D possibly matching TRBD2 (5 bases). In germline, CDR1 is WSHSY, CDR2 SAAADI. Trimming shortened V by 4 bases and J by 8 bases, and 15 bases separated the two germline ends. There are 14 residues in the CDR3. The CDR3 region has the DNA TGCGCCAGCAGTGTAACCCGGGGAAGCGATGAGCAGTTCTTC. This encodes CASSVTRGSDEQFF.

V gene TRBV27 combines with J gene TRBJ1-5; the D is unclear. Per germline, CDR1 MNHEY and CDR2 SMNVEV (reference sequence). The CDR3 extends over 15 amino acids. V lost 3 bases to trimming and J lost 0 bases, with 9 bases between them. The CDR3 sequence: CASSFRRNSNQPQHF. The DNA of the CDR3 is TGTGCCAGCAGTTTTAGGCGGAATAGCAATCAGCCCCAGCATTTT.

A single count supports this clone. The chain carries TRBV6-5 and TRBJ1-6, with 8 bases identical to TRBD1. Germline trimming cut 8 bases from V and 9 bases from J; bases unmatched to any gene: 12. In germline, CDR1 is MNHEY, CDR2 SVGAGI. The CDR3 is 15 residues long. The CDR3 region is CASGDGQGGSSPLHF. CDR3 bases: TGTGCCAGCGGAGACGGACAGGGAGGTAGTTCACCCCTCCACTTT.

The chain has TRBV30 and TRBJ1-4; 7 bases are shared with TRBD1. This CDR3 spans 15 amino acids. Germline V gene lookup returns CDR1 GTSNPN and CDR2 SVGIG (reference sequence). V was pared by 1 base and J by 2 bases, with 4 bases of the junction left unmatched. CDR3 sequence (DNA): TGTGCCTGGAGTGATTCGACAGGGACTAATGAAAAACTGTTTTTT. Protein sequence: CAWSDSTGTNEKLFF.

On this clone: At one boundary the junction diverges from the germline segment, which might be a read error. This same CDR3 is encoded by further DNA sequences in the sample. The V call is TRBV2, the J call TRBJ1-1; D is possibly TRBD1 (5 bases). The CDR3 totals 13 residues. The V gene's germline CDR1 is SNHLY and CDR2 FYNNEI. In DNA form, the CDR3 reads TGTGCTAGCACGAGACAGCCGAACACTGAAGCTTTCTTT. Its translation is CASTRQPNTEAFF.

The J gene is TRBJ1-4, the V gene TRBV5-1; 9 bases fit TRBD1. This CDR3 is 16 amino acids long. V was clipped by 2 bases and J by 3 bases; unmatched bases: 5. The V gene's germline CDR1 is SGHRS and CDR2 YFSETQ. CDR3 in amino acids: CASSLQGALANEKLFF. The CDR3 nucleotides read TGCGCCAGCAGCTTACAGGGGGCCTTAGCTAATGAAAAACTGTTTTTT.

The J gene is TRBJ2-3, the V gene TRBV15, with 11 nucleotides matching TRBD2. Germline loops: CDR1 LNHNV, CDR2 YYDKDF (reference sequence). The CDR3 runs 14 residues. V shed 5 bases, J shed 5 bases, and the junction held 3 bases outside the gene matches. The CDR3 nucleotides read TGTGCCACCAGCTGGGGACTAGCGGAAGATACGCAGTATTTT. Translation gives CATSWGLAEDTQYF. The full variable domain, its missing parts supplied by reference TRBV15 and TRBJ2-3, is DAMVIQNPRYQVTQFGKPVTLSCSQTLNHNVMYWYQQKSSQAPKLLFHYYDKDFNNEADTPDNFQSRRPNTSFCFLDIRSPGLGDTAMYLCATSWGLAEDTQYFGPGTRLTVL.

The gene calls are TRBV5-1 and TRBJ2-1; 9 nucleotides line up with TRBD1. Germline trimming cut 3 bases from V and 5 bases from J; bases unmatched to any gene: 9. The CDR3 runs to 16 residues. Germline V gene data show CDR1 as SGHRS and CDR2 as YFSETQ. The CDR3 DNA sequence: TGCGCCAGCAGCTCTACAGGGGGCCGGGGGGACAATGAGCAGTTCTTC. This codes for CASSSTGGRGDNEQFF.

V gene TRBV19 combines with J gene TRBJ1-5; tentative D call: TRBD1 (6 bases). The CDR3 contains 14 residues. Trimming took off 6 bases at V and 3 bases at J, with 12 bases between the two ends. Germline values: CDR1 LNHDA, CDR2 SQIVND (reference sequence). The CDR3 DNA reads as TGTGCCAGTAGCAGTACAGGGAACAATCAGCCCCAGCATTTT. Translation: CASSSTGNNQPQHF.

The chain links TRBV6-4 to TRBJ2-3; D is unresolved. This CDR3 region has 15 residues. V lost 0 bases and J lost 7, with 14 bases in between. Germline V gives CDR1 MRHNA, CDR2 SNTAGT. The CDR3 loop reads CASSDSRSYKNTQYF. DNA for the CDR3: TGTGCCAGCAGTGACTCGCGGTCTTACAAGAATACGCAGTATTTT.

The chain uses TRBV4-1 and TRBJ1-2; 8 bases are a match to TRBD1. Germline V gene data show CDR1 as MGHRA and CDR2 as YSYEKL. CDR3 length: 15 amino acids. V shed 5 bases, J shed 2 bases, and the junction held 7 bases outside the gene matches. CDR3 sequence (DNA): TGCGCCAGCAGCGTCGGACAGGGCGGAAACTATGGCTACACCTTC. It is translated as CASSVGQGGNYGYTF.

This clone was seen more than once but under ten times. This specimen includes other DNA sequences encoding the same CDR3. The chain uses TRBV5-1 and TRBJ1-4; 7 bases line up with TRBD1. Trimming at V came to 3 bases and at J to 3 bases, leaving 5 bases not matched to a gene. Per germline, CDR1 SGHRS and CDR2 YFSETQ. The CDR3 runs 15 residues. The CDR3, as DNA: TGCGCCAGCAGCTCCACAGGGGCGGCTAATGAAAAACTGTTTTTT. Its translation is CASSSTGAANEKLFF.

V is TRBV19 and J is TRBJ1-5; 7 bases are a match to TRBD1. Germline V CDR1 and CDR2: LNHDA, SQIVND (reference sequence). V shed 2 bases, J shed 5 bases, and the junction held 6 bases outside the gene matches. The CDR3 length is 15 residues. CDR3 nucleotides: TGTGCCAGTAGTATATCGCAGGGGGGTGATCAGCCCCAGCATTTT. It is translated as CASSISQGGDQPQHF.

The rearrangement links TRBV10-3 to TRBJ1-4; 9 bases line up with TRBD1. The CDR3 sequence is 12 residues long. CDR1 ENHRY and CDR2 SYGVKD come from the germline V gene. The V segment lost 8 bases and the J segment 5 bases; nucleotides outside the gene matches: 0. The CDR3 DNA reads as TGTGCCATCGGGACAGGGAATGAAAAACTGTTTTTT. Its protein is CAIGTGNEKLFF.

The rearrangement joins TRBV29-1 to TRBJ2-7, with 7 bases lining up with TRBD2. The ends lost 4 bases at V and 5 bases at J; junction bases unmatched: 5. Germline V gives CDR1 SQVTM, CDR2 ANQGSEA. This CDR3 spans 12 amino acids. CDR3 amino acids: CSVAAGYDEQYF. CDR3 in DNA: TGCAGCGTTGCAGCGGGGTATGACGAGCAGTACTTC.

V is TRBV5-6 and J is TRBJ1-1, with D tentatively TRBD1 (5 bases). V gave up 4 bases and J gave up 4 bases, with 11 bases separating them. The CDR3 consists of 13 residues. The germline V gene encodes CDR1 SGHDT and CDR2 YYEEEE. Written as DNA, the CDR3 is TGTGCCAGCAGCCCGGGGGGGGGCACTGAAGCTTTCTTT. Its protein product is CASSPGGGTEAFF.

V and J are TRBV19 and TRBJ1-5; weak D call: TRBD1 (6 bases). The CDR3 runs 16 residues. The V gene's germline CDR1 is LNHDA and CDR2 SQIVND (reference sequence). Between the trimmed V and J ends, which lost 3 bases and 7 bases, there was a span of 19 bases. CDR3 loop: CASSIGGWGARQPQHF. CDR3 DNA sequence: TGTGCCAGTAGTATCGGGGGGTGGGGGGCAAGGCAGCCCCAGCATTTT.

This clone was counted a single time. The chain joins TRBV9 to TRBJ1-4; D perhaps matches TRBD1 (5 bases). Trimming took off 0 bases at V and 4 bases at J, with 7 bases between the two ends. The germline V gene encodes CDR1 SGDLS and CDR2 YYNGEE. The CDR3 covers 14 residues. CDR3 coding DNA: TGTGCCAGCAGCGTAGGGCAGGGTAATGAAAAACTGTTTTTT. The encoded protein is CASSVGQGNEKLFF.

The rearrangement joins TRBV19 to TRBJ1-6, with a tentative D call TRBD1 (6 bases). The CDR3 contains 17 residues. Germline V gene data show CDR1 as LNHDA and CDR2 as SQIVND (reference sequence). Between the trimmed V and J ends, which lost 1 base and 6 bases, there was a span of 16 bases. CDR3 residues: CASSIVGQGRANSPLHF. The CDR3 region has the DNA TGTGCCAGTAGTATAGTGGGTCAGGGGAGAGCTAATTCACCCCTCCACTTT.

This clone occurred once. The rearrangement uses TRBV11-2 and TRBJ2-2; TRBD1 aligns across 8 bases. Germline V lookup: CDR1 SGHAT, CDR2 FQNNGV. CDR3 size: 14 residues. Losses at the gene ends were 5 bases for V and 6 bases for J; bases not matched to a gene: 5. The CDR3 DNA reads as TGTGCCAGCAGCCTGCTGACAGGGGCCGGGGAGCTGTTTTTT. This encodes CASSLLTGAGELFF.

This clone was seen a single time. The CDR3 nucleotides are TGTGCCGTCGGGACAATCGCAACTAATGAAAAACTGTTTTTT. This translates into CAVGTIATNEKLFF. This chain joins TRBV2 and TRBJ1-4; weak D call: TRBD1 (6 bases). CDR3 length: 14 residues. Germline CDR1 is SNHLY and CDR2 is FYNNEI. V was clipped by 11 bases and J by 0 bases, with 13 bases between them.